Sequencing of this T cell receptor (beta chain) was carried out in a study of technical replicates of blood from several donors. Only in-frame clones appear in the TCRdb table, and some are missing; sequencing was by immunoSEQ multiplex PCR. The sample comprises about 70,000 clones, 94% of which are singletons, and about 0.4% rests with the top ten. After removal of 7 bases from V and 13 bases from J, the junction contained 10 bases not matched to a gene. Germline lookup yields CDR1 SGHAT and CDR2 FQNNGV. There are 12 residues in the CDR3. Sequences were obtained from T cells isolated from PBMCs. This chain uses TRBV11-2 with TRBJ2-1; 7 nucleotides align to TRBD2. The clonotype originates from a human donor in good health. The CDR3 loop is CASTSGGGSQFF. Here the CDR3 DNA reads TGTGCCAGCACCTCAGGAGGCGGGAGTCAGTTCTTC.